These 21 T cell receptor beta chains originate from one sample sequenced in a study of shared clonotypes between healthy human individuals. Terminally differentiated effector memory CD45RA+ cells were excluded from the naive CD8 cells, which were CD45RO-negative and positively selected for CCR7. Sequencing used immunoSEQ multiplex PCR; TCRdb keeps in-frame clones, though not all of them. The table lists around 2,100,000 clones, about 95% of them singletons. The sequenced sample was naive CD8+ T cells sorted from blood. The receptors derive from a young man in good health.

The chain carries TRBV30 and TRBJ1-5, with TRBD1 identical over 10 bases. Germline assignment: CDR1 GTSNPN and CDR2 SVGIG (reference sequence). The CDR3 runs to 17 residues. V was clipped by 1 base and J by 0 bases; unmatched bases: 6. CDR3 residues: CAWSATTGGHSNQPQHF. The CDR3 nucleotides are TGTGCCTGGAGTGCCACGACAGGGGGCCATAGCAATCAGCCCCAGCATTTT.

The V gene is TRBV28, the J gene TRBJ2-5, with TRBD1 identical over 8 bases. The CDR3 runs 16 residues. Germline CDR1 MDHEN, CDR2 SYDVKM. V shed 4 bases and J 4 bases; nucleotides not matched to a gene: 11. The CDR3 DNA follows: TGTGCCAGCAGTTCTATCGGACAGGGACCCAGAGAGACCCAGTACTTC. This sequence encodes CASSSIGQGPRETQYF.

The gene calls are TRBV5-1 and TRBJ2-2; D perhaps matches TRBD1 (5 bases). With 0 bases removed from V and 0 bases from J, the gap between germline ends came to 9 bases. The CDR3 loop spans 16 amino acids. Germline CDR1 SGHRS, CDR2 YFSETQ. CDR3 amino acids: CASSLVGPPNTGELFF. The CDR3 DNA follows: TGCGCCAGCAGCTTGGTGGGGCCACCGAACACCGGGGAGCTGTTTTTT.

The chain links TRBV6-6 to TRBJ1-1, with no clear D. Germline CDR1 is MNHNY and CDR2 is SVGAGI (reference sequence). The length of the CDR3 is 15 residues. V was cut by 11 bases and J by 5 bases, with 24 bases left in between. The CDR3 spells CAGIATREGGTEAFF. As DNA, the CDR3 is TGTGCCGGTATAGCGACACGGGAAGGAGGAACTGAAGCTTTCTTT.

The chain combines TRBV11-2 with TRBJ2-7, with 7 bases aligning to TRBD2. This CDR3 has 15 residues. Trimming took 4 bases from V and 2 from J; bases not matched to a gene: 8. Per the germline V gene, CDR1 is SGHAT and CDR2 is FQNNGV. CDR3 nucleotide sequence: TGTGCCAGCAGCTACACGGGGGGAGGCGCCTACGAGCAGTACTTC. It specifies CASSYTGGGAYEQYF.

This rearrangement joins TRBV9 to TRBJ2-3; D unclear. Germline CDR1 and CDR2: SGDLS and YYNGEE. CDR3 size: 16 residues. The germline V and J ends were trimmed by 3 bases and 1 base, with 15 bases remaining between them. CDR3 region: CASSGRKETGTDTQYF. CDR3 DNA: TGTGCCAGCAGCGGAAGGAAGGAGACGGGCACAGATACGCAGTATTTT.

The chain uses TRBV29-1 and TRBJ1-2; perhaps TRBD1 as D (6 bases). Germline CDR1 reads SQVTM; CDR2 reads ANQGSEA. Trimming cost V 6 bases and J 3 bases, with 11 bases left between them. The CDR3 is 12 residues long. The CDR3 spells CSVPQGDYGYTF. Here the CDR3 DNA reads TGCAGCGTACCACAGGGTGACTATGGCTACACCTTC.

This chain joins TRBV5-1 and TRBJ1-3; 9 positions agree with TRBD1. Germline V gives CDR1 SGHRS, CDR2 YFSETQ. V lost 4 bases to trimming and J lost 4 bases; unmatched junction nucleotides: 9. The CDR3 loop spans 16 amino acids. This CDR3 reads CASSVGQGPLGNTIYF. CDR3 bases: TGCGCCAGCAGCGTGGGACAGGGACCTCTAGGAAACACCATATATTTT.

This rearrangement joins TRBV9 to TRBJ2-3, with TRBD2 matching 10 bases. Trimming at V came to 3 bases and at J to 2 bases, leaving 3 bases not matched to a gene. CDR3 length: 15 residues. Germline-derived CDR1 and CDR2 are SGDLS and YYNGEE. The CDR3 here is CASSGSGRPTDTQYF. Written as DNA, the CDR3 is TGTGCCAGCAGCGGTAGCGGGAGGCCCACAGATACGCAGTATTTT.

This clone showed up just a few times. The CDR3 reads CASSQARTWPQHF. The CDR3 nucleotides read TGCGCCAGCAGCCAGGCCCGAACTTGGCCCCAGCATTTT. The chain employs TRBV4-1 and TRBJ1-5, with unresolved D. CDR1 and CDR2 (germline): MGHRA, YSYEKL. With 3 bases removed from V and 9 bases from J, the gap between germline ends came to 12 bases. There are 13 residues in the CDR3.

The chain links TRBV4-1 to TRBJ2-1; D might be TRBD2 (6 bases). The CDR3 sequence is 14 residues long. The germline V and J ends were trimmed by 3 bases and 8 bases, with 14 bases remaining between them. The germline gives CDR1 MGHRA, CDR2 YSYEKL. CDR3 sequence: CASSQTREWDEQFF. CDR3 in DNA: TGCGCCAGCAGCCAGACCCGGGAGTGGGATGAGCAGTTCTTC.

V is TRBV19 and J is TRBJ2-3; 9 bases match TRBD1. J lost 2 bases, V lost 5 bases, and 5 bases had no gene match. The CDR3 spans 15 residues. Germline V gives CDR1 LNHDA, CDR2 SQIVND (reference sequence). The CDR3 loop is CASSWDRETTDTQYF. DNA of the CDR3: TGTGCCAGTAGTTGGGACAGGGAGACCACAGATACGCAGTATTTT.

The chain joins TRBV7-9 to TRBJ1-1; possible D gene TRBD1, 5 bases. With 4 bases removed from V and 4 bases from J, the gap between germline ends came to 16 bases. The CDR3 consists of 15 residues. CDR1 is SEHNR, CDR2 FQNEAQ, per germline (reference sequence). CDR3 residues: CASSSINRGGTEAFF. CDR3 DNA: TGTGCCAGCAGCTCGATTAATCGGGGGGGCACTGAAGCTTTCTTT.

The gene calls are TRBV9 and TRBJ2-1; D not certain. Trimming removed 4 bases at V and 1 base at J, with 3 bases between. Per the germline V gene, CDR1 is SGDLS and CDR2 is YYNGEE. This CDR3 region has 12 residues. This chain's CDR3 is CASSTSYNEQFF. The CDR3 nucleotides are TGTGCCAGCAGCACATCCTACAATGAGCAGTTCTTC.

This rearrangement joins TRBV5-6 to TRBJ1-1; 8 bases line up with TRBD1. Germline V CDR1 and CDR2: SGHDT, YYEEEE. The CDR3 covers 14 residues. With V trimmed by 4 bases and J by 0 bases, 2 bases remained unmatched. The CDR3: CASSEGQVNTEAFF. The CDR3 DNA sequence: TGTGCCAGCAGCGAGGGACAGGTGAACACTGAAGCTTTCTTT.

There are a few counts of this clone. The chain is built from TRBV19 and TRBJ2-7; D gene uncertain. V shed 1 base and J shed 6 bases, with 7 bases lying between them. The CDR3 contains 12 residues. Germline CDR1 is LNHDA and CDR2 is SQIVND (reference sequence). The CDR3 nucleotides are TGTGCCAGTAGTATAGGCGGATTCGAGCAGTACTTC. This encodes CASSIGGFEQYF.

Comments on this clone: At the DNA level, this CDR3 is encoded by other sequences in the same sample as well. The chain combines TRBV11-2 with TRBJ1-2; 8 positions agree with TRBD1. The CDR3 spans 16 residues. Trimming took 0 bases from V and 8 from J; bases not matched to a gene: 11. Germline V gene lookup returns CDR1 SGHAT and CDR2 FQNNGV. CDR3 nucleotides: TGTGCCAGCAGCTTAGATCCAGGGGGCGGAGGGAAGGGCTACACCTTC. This gives the protein CASSLDPGGGGKGYTF.

This clone was seen a single time. V and J are TRBV4-3 and TRBJ2-1, with 12 bases matching TRBD2. Trimming at V came to 0 bases and at J to 8 bases, leaving 8 bases not matched to a gene. The CDR3 length is 17 residues. Germline lookup yields CDR1 LGHNA and CDR2 YSLEER. The CDR3 protein is CASSQETSGSERHEQFF. The CDR3 DNA reads as TGCGCCAGCAGCCAAGAGACTAGCGGGAGTGAGAGGCATGAGCAGTTCTTC.

This chain joins TRBV2 and TRBJ2-5; D might be TRBD1 (5 bases). Germline values: CDR1 SNHLY, CDR2 FYNNEI. The V end lost 0 bases, the J end lost 0 bases, and 14 bases lay between the germline ends. The CDR3 covers 17 residues. The CDR3 coding sequence is TGTGCCAGCAGTGAAGCGAGGACACTCGGGTACCAAGAGACCCAGTACTTC. Residues: CASSEARTLGYQETQYF.

The V and J genes are TRBV27 and TRBJ2-7; weak D call: TRBD2 (5 bases). This CDR3 comprises 16 residues. The germline V gene encodes CDR1 MNHEY and CDR2 SMNVEV (reference sequence). The ends were cut back, 2 bases at V and 7 bases at J, with 21 bases in the middle. The DNA for the CDR3 is TGTGCCAGCAGTTTAAGGCCCTTTATAGCGTTGGGAGAGCAGTACTTC. As protein: CASSLRPFIALGEQYF.

The chain couples TRBV7-9 to TRBJ2-4; D is ambiguous. The CDR3 sequence is 14 residues long. Germline loops: CDR1 SEHNR, CDR2 FQNEAQ (reference sequence). The germline V and J ends were trimmed by 5 bases and 0 bases, with 8 bases remaining between them. This CDR3 reads CASSPPGAKNIQYF. CDR3 DNA sequence: TGTGCCAGCAGCCCACCCGGAGCCAAAAACATTCAGTACTTC.